The sequence of this TCR beta chain was determined in a study of blood T cell repertoires in COVID-19. The wider study: Sources were T cells, B-cell-depleted T cells, or PBMCs; the material itself was cDNA or gDNA.

The CDR3 has 13 residues. Germline V gene sequence: CDR1 MNHNY, CDR2 SVGAGI (reference sequence). V shed 9 bases, J shed 0 bases, and the junction held 2 bases outside the gene matches. In the source study's methods: Reference gene primer amplification in the assay estimated nucleated cell counts. Generated by immunoSEQ multiplex PCR, the TCRdb table keeps only in-frame clones and is missing some. V and J calls plus clone size are reproduced from that table; the DNA served to infer D and trimming. Among approximately 200,000 clones listed, roughly 90% were seen once. Cohort assignment relied on participant-reported clinical history. Exposed volunteers were people who met a COVID-19 case within 2 weeks before study entry.

The source material was PBMCs or T cells enriched from blood (not recorded which). The TCR was taken from a woman younger than 45 who had been exposed to COVID-19. The rearrangement links TRBV6-6 to TRBJ1-1; 9 bases map to TRBD1. DNA for the CDR3: TGTGCCAGTGGACAGGGGATGAACACTGAAGCTTTCTTT. Amino acids: CASGQGMNTEAFF.